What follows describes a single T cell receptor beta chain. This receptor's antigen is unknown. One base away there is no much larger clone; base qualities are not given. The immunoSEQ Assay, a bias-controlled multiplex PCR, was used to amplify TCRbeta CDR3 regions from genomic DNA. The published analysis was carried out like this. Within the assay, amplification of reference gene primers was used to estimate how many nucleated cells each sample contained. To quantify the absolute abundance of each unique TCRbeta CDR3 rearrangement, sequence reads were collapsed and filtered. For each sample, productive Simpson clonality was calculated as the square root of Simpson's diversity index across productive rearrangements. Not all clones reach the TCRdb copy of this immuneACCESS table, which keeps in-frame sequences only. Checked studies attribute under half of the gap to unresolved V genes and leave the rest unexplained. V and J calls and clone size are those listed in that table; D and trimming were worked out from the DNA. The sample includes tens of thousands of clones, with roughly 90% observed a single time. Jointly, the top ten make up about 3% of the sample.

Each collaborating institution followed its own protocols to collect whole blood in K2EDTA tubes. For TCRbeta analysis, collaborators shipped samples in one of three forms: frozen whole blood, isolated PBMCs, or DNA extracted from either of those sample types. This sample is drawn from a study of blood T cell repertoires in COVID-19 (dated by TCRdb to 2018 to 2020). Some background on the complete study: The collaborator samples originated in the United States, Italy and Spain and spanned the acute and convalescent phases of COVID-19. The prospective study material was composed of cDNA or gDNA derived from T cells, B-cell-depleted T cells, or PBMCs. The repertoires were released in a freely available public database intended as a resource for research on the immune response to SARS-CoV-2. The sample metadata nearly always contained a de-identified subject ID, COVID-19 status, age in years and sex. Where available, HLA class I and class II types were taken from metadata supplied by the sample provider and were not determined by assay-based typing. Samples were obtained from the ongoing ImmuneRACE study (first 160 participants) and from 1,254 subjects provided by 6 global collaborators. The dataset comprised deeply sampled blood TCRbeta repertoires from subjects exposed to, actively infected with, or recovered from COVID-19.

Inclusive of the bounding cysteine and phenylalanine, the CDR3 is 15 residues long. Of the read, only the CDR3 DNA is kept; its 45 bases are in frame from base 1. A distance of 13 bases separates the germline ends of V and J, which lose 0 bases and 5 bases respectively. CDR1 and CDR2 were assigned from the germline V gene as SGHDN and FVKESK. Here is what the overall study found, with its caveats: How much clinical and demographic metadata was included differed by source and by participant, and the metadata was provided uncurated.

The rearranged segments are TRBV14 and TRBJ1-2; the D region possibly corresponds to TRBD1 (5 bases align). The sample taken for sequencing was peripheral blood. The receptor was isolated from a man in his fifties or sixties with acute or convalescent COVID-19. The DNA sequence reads TGTGCCAGCAGCCAAGACAGGGAATCTCGGTATGGCTACACCTTC. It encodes CASSQDRESRYGYTF.